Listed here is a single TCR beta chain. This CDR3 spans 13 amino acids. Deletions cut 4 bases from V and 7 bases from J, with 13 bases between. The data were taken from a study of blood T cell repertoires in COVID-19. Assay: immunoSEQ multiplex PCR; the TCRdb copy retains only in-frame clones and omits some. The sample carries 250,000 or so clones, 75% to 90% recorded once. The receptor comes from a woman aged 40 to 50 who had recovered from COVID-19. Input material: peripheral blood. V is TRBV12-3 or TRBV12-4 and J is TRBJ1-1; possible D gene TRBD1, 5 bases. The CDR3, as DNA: TGTGCCAGCAGTTCCTCTCCGGGACTTGAAGCTTTCTTT. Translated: CASSSSPGLEAFF.